This TCR beta chain originates from a study of T cell responses to AZD1222 COVID-19 vaccine. General study results and limits: Dominant CD4 TCR responses targeted spike regions 160-218 and 743-854. The number of AZD1222 recipients seropositive at baseline was only 6 or 7.

This clone has just one count. The antigen is not known. CDR3 length: 16 residues. The V gene's germline CDR1 is MDHEN and CDR2 SYDVKM. V lost 4 bases to trimming and J lost 3 bases, with 18 bases between them. The data were produced by immunoSEQ multiplex PCR, yet TCRdb's version contains in-frame clones alone and is incomplete. Among approximately 100,000 clones, 90% were seen once, and the ten largest hold about 1.5%. The input for sequencing was peripheral blood, taken on day 0 of AZD1222 vaccination. The origin of this receptor is an adult in good health. The chain has TRBV28 and TRBJ1-1; a possible D gene is TRBD1 (5 bases). The CDR3 spells CASSSGPWGRDTEAFF. CDR3 nucleotide sequence: TGTGCCAGCAGTTCTGGGCCATGGGGGAGGGACACTGAAGCTTTCTTT.